This is a list of T cell receptor beta chains from one sample in a study of blood T cell repertoires in COVID-19. Here immunoSEQ multiplex PCR was the method, and the copy in TCRdb shows in-frame clones only, minus some. The table lists 250,000 to 300,000 clones, roughly 85% of them singletons. Sequenced material: peripheral blood. Receptor source: a woman in her seventies with acute or convalescent COVID-19. Both conserved end residues are part of each CDR3. The D gene is left open where the match is weak. Clone size appears in some rows only: once, few, many, or a class for an expanded clone.

TRBJ2-5	-	-	TRBV10-3	CAINGGETETQYF	TGTGCCATCAACGGCGGGGAGACAGAGACCCAGTACTTC
TRBJ2-3	-	-	TRBV6-5	CASSPGQIITDTQYF	TGTGCCAGCAGCCCGGGACAAATAATCACAGATACGCAGTATTTT
TRBJ2-5	once	-	TRBV6-5	CASTKLGEETQYF	TGTGCCAGCACCAAACTCGGGGAAGAGACCCAGTACTTC
TRBJ1-4	-	TRBD1	TRBV2	CASSESDRVTNEKLFF	TGTGCCAGCAGTGAGAGCGACAGGGTTACTAATGAAAAACTGTTTTTT
TRBJ2-7	few	TRBD1	TRBV5-1	CASSLRGLLYEQYF	TGCGCCAGCAGCTTAAGGGGGCTTTTGTACGAGCAGTACTTC
TRBJ1-4	-	-	TRBV20-1	CSASEAGGWKLFF	TGCAGTGCTAGTGAGGCCGGAGGGTGGAAACTGTTTTTT
TRBJ2-2	once	TRBD1	TRBV5-1	CASSLQGSFGELFF	TGCGCCAGCAGCTTACAGGGGTCGTTCGGGGAGCTGTTTTTT
TRBJ1-2	-	TRBD1	TRBV11-2	CASSHRQGYGYTF	TGTGCCAGCAGCCATAGACAGGGATATGGCTACACCTTC
TRBJ1-1	-	-	TRBV11-2	CASSQTAGAAEAFF	TGTGCCAGCAGCCAGACGGCAGGGGCGGCTGAAGCTTTCTTT
TRBJ2-1	-	TRBD2	TRBV6-5	CASRVTSGGYNEQFF	TGTGCCAGCAGGGTGACTAGCGGGGGTTACAATGAGCAGTTCTTC
TRBJ1-1	few	-	TRBV6-5	CASSTRGRGTEAFF	TGTGCCAGCAGTACGCGGGGTCGGGGGACTGAAGCTTTCTTT
TRBJ1-1	-	-	TRBV7-9	CASSPSTWNTEAFF	TGTGCCAGCAGCCCCTCTACCTGGAACACTGAAGCTTTCTTT
TRBJ1-5	few	-	TRBV5-1	CASSLGGLSNQPQHF	TGCGCCAGCAGCTTGGGCGGGCTTAGCAATCAGCCCCAGCATTTT
TRBJ1-2	once	-	TRBV7-2	CASSFTGNRNYGYTF	TGTGCCAGCAGCTTCACTGGAAACAGGAACTATGGCTACACCTTC
TRBJ1-6	-	-	TRBV6-2/TRBV6-3	CASSYVDNSPLHF	TGTGCCAGCAGTTATGTCGATAATTCACCCCTCCACTTT
TRBJ1-5	-	-	TRBV6-5	CASRGRGAEQPQHF	TGTGCCAGCAGGGGGAGGGGCGCTGAGCAGCCCCAGCATTTT
TRBJ2-1	-	TRBD1	TRBV24-1	CATSDPDRGPEQFF	TGTGCCACCAGTGACCCTGACAGGGGGCCTGAGCAGTTCTTC
TRBJ1-6	-	-	TRBV18	CASSPAGTGNNSPLHF	TGTGCCAGCTCACCAGCAGGGACTGGGAATAATTCACCCCTCCACTTT
TRBJ1-2	-	TRBD1	TRBV5-6	CASSFGRTGYGYTF	TGTGCCAGCAGCTTTGGTAGGACAGGCTATGGCTACACCTTC
TRBJ1-1	once	TRBD1	TRBV7-8	CASSLGGQGMNTEAFF	TGTGCCAGCAGCTTAGGGGGACAGGGTATGAACACTGAAGCTTTCTTT
TRBJ2-2	-	-	TRBV7-3	CASSPAVNTGELFF	TGTGCCAGCAGCCCGGCGGTGAACACCGGGGAGCTGTTTTTT
TRBJ2-5	-	-	TRBV6-5	CASSSQYSETQYF	TGTGCCAGCAGTTCCCAGTATTCGGAGACCCAGTACTTC
TRBJ1-2	few	-	TRBV5-4	CASSFQEGTYGYTF	TGTGCCAGCAGCTTTCAGGAGGGTACCTATGGCTACACCTTC
TRBJ1-2	-	-	TRBV4-1	CASSPNRQENYGYTF	TGCGCCAGCAGCCCGAACCGACAGGAGAACTATGGCTACACCTTC
TRBJ1-4	-	-	TRBV23-1	CTCRGEKLFF	TGCACCTGTAGGGGCGAAAAACTGTTTTTT
TRBJ1-6	-	TRBD1	TRBV6-5	CASSPRQGANSPLHF	TGTGCCAGCAGTCCAAGACAGGGGGCTAATTCACCCCTCCACTTT
TRBJ2-2	-	TRBD2	TRBV30	CAWNTGGKNTGELFF	TGTGCCTGGAACACGGGGGGGAAGAACACCGGGGAGCTGTTTTTT
TRBJ1-4	-	-	TRBV9	CASSGSRQSTNEKLFF	TGTGCCAGCAGCGGGAGTCGGCAGTCAACTAATGAAAAACTGTTTTTT